The present TCR beta chain was sequenced within a study of blood T cell repertoires in COVID-19. Whole-study context: The cDNA or gDNA used as material had been derived from T cells, B-cell-depleted T cells, or PBMCs.

Trimming left V 6 bases short and J 2 bases short, with 11 bases between. The CDR3 runs 13 residues. The germline V gene has CDR1 WSHSY and CDR2 SAAADI. Produced via immunoSEQ multiplex PCR; TCRdb's table is partial and in-frame only. In the table there are about 100,000 clones, roughly 92% of which are singletons. This clonotype was obtained from a man in his sixties or seventies with acute or convalescent COVID-19. The sequenced sample consisted of peripheral blood. The chain employs TRBV10-2 and TRBJ2-7; D perhaps matches TRBD2 (5 bases). In DNA form, the CDR3 reads TGCGCCAGCAGGACCAACGGGGCCTACGAGCAGTACTTC. Translated, it gives CASRTNGAYEQYF.